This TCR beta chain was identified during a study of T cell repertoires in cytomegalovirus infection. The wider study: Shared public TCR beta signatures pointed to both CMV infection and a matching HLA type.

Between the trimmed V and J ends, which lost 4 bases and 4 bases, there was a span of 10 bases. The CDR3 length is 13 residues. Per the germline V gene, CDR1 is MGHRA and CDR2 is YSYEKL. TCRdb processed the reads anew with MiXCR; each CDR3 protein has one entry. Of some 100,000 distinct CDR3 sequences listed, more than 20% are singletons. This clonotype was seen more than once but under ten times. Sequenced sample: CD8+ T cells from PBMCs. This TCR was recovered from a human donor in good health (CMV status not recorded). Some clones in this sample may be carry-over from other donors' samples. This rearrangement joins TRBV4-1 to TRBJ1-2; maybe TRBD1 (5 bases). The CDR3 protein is CASSPGTSYGYTF. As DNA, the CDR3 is TGCGCCAGCAGCCCAGGGACGAGCTATGGCTACACCTTC.